The present T cell receptor (beta chain) was sequenced within a study of OX40 agonist ivuxolimab in advanced cancers. TCRdb keeps only in-frame clones here, not all; method: immunoSEQ multiplex PCR. The repertoire holds nearly 60,000 clones, 75% to 85% seen once, with 0.7% to 0.8% in the top ten. The V segment lost 4 bases and the J segment 2 bases; nucleotides outside the gene matches: 12. This CDR3 has 18 amino acids. CDR1 is LNHNV and CDR2 is YYDKDF in the germline V gene (reference sequence). This clone was observed once. The clonotype originates from an adult with an advanced solid tumor such as melanoma, head and neck, liver or kidney cancer. Sequencing used CD4+ or CD8+ T cells sorted from blood, obtained in a trial of the OX40 agonist ivuxolimab. The chain uses TRBV15 and TRBJ2-2, with 8 bases fitting TRBD2. CDR3 DNA sequence: TGTGCCACCAGCACCACCCCGGGACTAGGATTTAACACCGGGGAGCTGTTTTTT. This sequence encodes CATSTTPGLGFNTGELFF. The full variable domain, in which reference TRBV15 and TRBJ2-2 provide the parts outside the CDR3, is DAMVIQNPRYQVTQFGKPVTLSCSQTLNHNVMYWYQQKSSQAPKLLFHYYDKDFNNEADTPDNFQSRRPNTSFCFLDIRSPGLGDTAMYLCATSTTPGLGFNTGELFFGEGSRLTVL.